Reported below is one TCR beta chain. Its target is unknown. This record belongs to a study of cytomegalovirus exposure and HLA in healthy donors. Overall study context: Prior work identified 95 million to 120 million unique TCR beta sequences in approximately 200 million T cells. Study-level results: More clonal expansion characterized HLA-associated TCR beta chains than equally common others in a later analysis. Later on, a genetic analysis was performed. It linked a missense variant in DCLRE1C with V- and J-gene trimming of TCR beta.

The primer mix had 60 Vbeta and 13 Jbeta primers. The repertoire was sequenced with immunoSEQ multiplex PCR; TCRdb's copy has only in-frame clones and lacks some. The data show 150,000 to 200,000 clones, approximately 70% seen once. The sample comprised PBMCs. The clonotype originates from a woman aged 25 to 39 in good health and CMV-seronegative.

In DNA form, the CDR3 reads TGTGCCAGCAACCTCCAGGGCGCAGGCGAGCAGTACTTC. It codes for CASNLQGAGEQYF. V gene TRBV6-1 combines with J gene TRBJ2-7; tentatively, D is TRBD1 (5 bases). This CDR3 spans 13 amino acids. Germline V gene lookup returns CDR1 MNHNS and CDR2 SASEGT. Trimming took off 7 bases at V and 6 bases at J, with 16 bases between the two ends.